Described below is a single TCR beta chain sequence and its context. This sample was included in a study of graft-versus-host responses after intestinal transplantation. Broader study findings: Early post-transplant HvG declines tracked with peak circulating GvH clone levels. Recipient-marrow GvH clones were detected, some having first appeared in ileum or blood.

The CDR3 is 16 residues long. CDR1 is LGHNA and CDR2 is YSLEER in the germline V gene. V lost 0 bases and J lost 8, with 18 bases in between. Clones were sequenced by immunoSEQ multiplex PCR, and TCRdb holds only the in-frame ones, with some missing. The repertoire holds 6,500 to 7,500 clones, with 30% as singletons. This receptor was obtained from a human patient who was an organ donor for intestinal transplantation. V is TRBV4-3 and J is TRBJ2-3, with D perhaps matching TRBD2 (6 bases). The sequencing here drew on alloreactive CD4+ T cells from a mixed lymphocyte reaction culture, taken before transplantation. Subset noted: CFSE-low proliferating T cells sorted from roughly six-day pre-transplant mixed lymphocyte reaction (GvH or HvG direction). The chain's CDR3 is CASSQDSGLRIGTQYF. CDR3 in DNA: TGCGCCAGCAGCCAAGATTCAGGACTACGCATCGGTACGCAGTATTTT.